This T cell receptor (beta chain) was observed in a study of blood T cell repertoires in COVID-19. Study-wide background: In each case, the material was cDNA or gDNA derived from T cells, B-cell-depleted T cells, or PBMCs.

TCRdb keeps only in-frame clones here, not all; method: immunoSEQ multiplex PCR. The sample has approximately 52,000 clones; roughly 90% are singletons. Trimming removed 0 bases from V and 3 bases from J, with 6 bases in between. The V gene's germline CDR1 is MNHNY and CDR2 SVGAGI (reference sequence). The CDR3 consists of 13 residues. Sequenced input: peripheral blood. This sequence joins TRBV6-6 and TRBJ2-7; maybe TRBD1 (5 bases). The source is a human donor with active COVID-19. The donor label of this sample is uncertain. The CDR3 DNA reads as TGTGCCAGCAGTTACTCACAGGACTACGAGCAGTACTTC. Residues: CASSYSQDYEQYF.